This TCR beta chain was identified in a study of T cells in Graves' hyperthyroidism and ophthalmopathy. In this sample, this clonotype turned up a few times. Its cognate antigen is unknown. Germline V gene sequence: CDR1 SGHDN, CDR2 FVKESK. This CDR3 is built from 14 residues. V dropped 0 bases and J dropped 2 bases, with 7 bases sitting between them. Amplification targeted TCR beta CDR3 regions from RNA transcripts. The HTBI primer set served for first-round RT-PCR of the TCR CDR3. In TCRdb, the multiplex PCR reads were re-called with MiXCR into one record per CDR3 protein. The data contain a few hundred thousand distinct CDR3 sequences, approximately 17% of them seen just once; the ten biggest clones take up 15% to 20%. Study-level points and caveats: In the blood, most expanded thyroid clonotypes above 0.001 appeared as well. Model output signaled ophthalmopathy a median roughly six months ahead of onset.

The rearrangement joins TRBV14 to TRBJ1-2; D uncertain. The source of this sequence is a woman younger than 35 with Graves' ophthalmopathy. The sequenced sample consisted of blood. The DNA for the CDR3 is TGTGCCAGCAGCCAAGATGGGTGGAACTATGGCTACACCTTC. It codes for CASSQDGWNYGYTF.